This TCR beta chain was sequenced during a study of blood T cell repertoires in COVID-19 (dated by TCRdb to 2019 to 2021). Study-level background: The collaborator samples originated in the United States, Italy and Spain and spanned the acute and convalescent phases of COVID-19. The prospective study material was composed of cDNA or gDNA derived from T cells, B-cell-depleted T cells, or PBMCs. Subjects who had been exposed to COVID-19, were actively infected with it, or had recovered from it provided the deeply sampled blood TCRbeta repertoires that made up the dataset. The repertoires were released in a freely available public database intended as a resource for research on the immune response to SARS-CoV-2. The samples were drawn from two sources: the first 160 participants of the ongoing ImmuneRACE study, and some 1,300 subjects contributed by 6 global collaborators. Sample metadata almost always included a de-identified subject ID, COVID-19 status, age in years and sex. Where available, HLA class I and class II types were obtained from metadata supplied by the sample provider rather than from assay-based typing.

TCRbeta CDR3 regions were amplified from genomic DNA using the immunoSEQ Assay, a bias-controlled multiplex PCR. The authors' pipeline ran thus. The number of nucleated cells in each sample was estimated from the amplification of reference gene primers within the assay. To quantify the absolute abundance of each unique TCRbeta CDR3 rearrangement, sequence reads were collapsed and filtered. For each sample, productive Simpson clonality was calculated by taking the square root of Simpson's diversity index across productive rearrangements. TCRdb carries this immuneACCESS record with in-frame sequences only. Its versions omit some clonotypes, under half of them owing to an unresolved V gene in the studies checked, with the rest unexplained. The V and J calls and clone size come from that table; D and trimming were worked out from the DNA. The sample table contains 220,000 or so clones; only one count was recorded for 80% to 95% of them. Clones ranked in the top ten supply about 0.8% of the sample.

One collaborating source in Seattle enrolled patients while the patients were actively infected and followed the patients over time throughout the course of disease. Whole blood was collected in K2EDTA tubes by collaborating institutions according to the institutions' own protocols. For TCRbeta analysis, collaborators shipped samples in one of three forms: frozen whole blood, isolated PBMCs, or DNA extracted from either of those sample types. From its cysteine to its phenylalanine, the CDR3 spans 12 amino acids. This entry keeps only the CDR3 DNA: 36 bases, framed from base 1. V lost 0 bases and J lost 8 bases; the stretch between them is 7 bases long. CDR1 and CDR2 (MNHNY, SVGAGI) derive from the germline V gene (reference sequence). Study-wide conclusions, independent of this receptor: The quantity of clinical and demographic metadata differed by source and by participant and was supplied without curation.

For this clone: Its antigen is currently not known. No clone much larger than this one lies a single base away; base qualities are absent.

The sequenced material came from peripheral blood. The sequence derives from a man between 60 and 70 years old with COVID-19, enrolled during active disease. The chain links TRBV6-6 with TRBJ1-1; TRBD1 could be the D gene, as 6 bases match. The DNA sequence is given as TGTGCCAGCAGTTACTCCCAGGGGGAAGCTTTCTTT. The translation is CASSYSQGEAFF.